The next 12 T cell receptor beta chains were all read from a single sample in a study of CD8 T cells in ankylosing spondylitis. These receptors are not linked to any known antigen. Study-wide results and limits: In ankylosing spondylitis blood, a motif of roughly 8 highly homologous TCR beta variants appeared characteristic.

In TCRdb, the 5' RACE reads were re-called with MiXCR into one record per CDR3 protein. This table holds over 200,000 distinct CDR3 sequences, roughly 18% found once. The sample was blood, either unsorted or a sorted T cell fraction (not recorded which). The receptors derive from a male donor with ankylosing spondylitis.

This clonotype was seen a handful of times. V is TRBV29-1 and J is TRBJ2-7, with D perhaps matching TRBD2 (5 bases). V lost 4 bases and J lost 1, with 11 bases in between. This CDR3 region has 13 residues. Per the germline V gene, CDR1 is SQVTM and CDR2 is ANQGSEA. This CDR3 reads CSVVEAGSYEQYF. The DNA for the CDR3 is TGCAGCGTTGTGGAGGCCGGTTCCTACGAGCAGTACTTC.

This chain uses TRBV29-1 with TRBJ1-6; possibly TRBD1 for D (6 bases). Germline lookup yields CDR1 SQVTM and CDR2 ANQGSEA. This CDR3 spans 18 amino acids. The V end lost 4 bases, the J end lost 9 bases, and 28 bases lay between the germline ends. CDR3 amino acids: CSVAIWVPEEGGGSPLHF. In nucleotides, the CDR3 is TGCAGCGTTGCCATATGGGTCCCCGAAGAAGGAGGGGGTTCACCCCTCCACTTT.

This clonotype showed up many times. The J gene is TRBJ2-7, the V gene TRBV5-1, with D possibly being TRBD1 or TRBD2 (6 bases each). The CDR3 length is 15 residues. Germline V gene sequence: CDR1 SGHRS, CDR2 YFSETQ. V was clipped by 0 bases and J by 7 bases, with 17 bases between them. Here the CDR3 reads CASSLVPLGGEEQYF. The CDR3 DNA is TGCGCCAGCAGCTTGGTTCCGTTGGGGGGCGAAGAGCAGTACTTC.

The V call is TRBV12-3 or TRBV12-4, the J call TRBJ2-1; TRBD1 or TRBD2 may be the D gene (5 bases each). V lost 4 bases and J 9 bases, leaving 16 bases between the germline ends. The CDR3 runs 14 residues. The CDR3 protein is CASSWDLGDSEQFF. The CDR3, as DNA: TGTGCCAGCAGTTGGGACCTAGGAGACAGTGAGCAGTTCTTC.

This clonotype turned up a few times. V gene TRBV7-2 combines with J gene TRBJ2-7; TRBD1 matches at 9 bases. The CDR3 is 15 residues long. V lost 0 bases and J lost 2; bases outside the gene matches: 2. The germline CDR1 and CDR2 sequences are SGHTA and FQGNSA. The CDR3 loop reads CASSLAGQGPYEQYF. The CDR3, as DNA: TGTGCCAGCAGCTTAGCGGGACAGGGCCCCTACGAGCAGTACTTC.

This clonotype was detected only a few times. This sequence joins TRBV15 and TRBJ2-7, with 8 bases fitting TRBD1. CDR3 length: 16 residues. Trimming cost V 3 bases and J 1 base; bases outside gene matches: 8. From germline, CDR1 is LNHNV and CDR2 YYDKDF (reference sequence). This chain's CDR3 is CATSSEGTGPSYEQYF. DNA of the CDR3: TGTGCCACCAGCAGCGAGGGGACAGGACCTTCCTACGAGCAGTACTTC. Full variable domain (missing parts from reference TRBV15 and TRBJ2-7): DAMVIQNPRYQVTQFGKPVTLSCSQTLNHNVMYWYQQKSSQAPKLLFHYYDKDFNNEADTPDNFQSRRPNTSFCFLDIRSPGLGDTAMYLCATSSEGTGPSYEQYFGPGTRLTVT.

CDR3 in amino acids: CSVEITDTQYF. CDR3 DNA: TGCAGCGTCGAGATCACAGATACGCAGTATTTT. This sequence joins TRBV29-1 and TRBJ2-3; D unclear. Germline CDR1 and CDR2: SQVTM and ANQGSEA. The CDR3 runs 11 residues. Trimming cost V 6 bases and J 2 bases, with 6 bases left between them.

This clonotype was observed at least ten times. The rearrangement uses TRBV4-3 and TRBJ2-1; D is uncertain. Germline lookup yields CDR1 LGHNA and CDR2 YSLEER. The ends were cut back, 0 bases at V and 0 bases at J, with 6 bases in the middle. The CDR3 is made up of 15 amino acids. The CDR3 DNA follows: TGCGCCAGCAGCCAAGACAGGAGCTCCTACAATGAGCAGTTCTTC. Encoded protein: CASSQDRSSYNEQFF.

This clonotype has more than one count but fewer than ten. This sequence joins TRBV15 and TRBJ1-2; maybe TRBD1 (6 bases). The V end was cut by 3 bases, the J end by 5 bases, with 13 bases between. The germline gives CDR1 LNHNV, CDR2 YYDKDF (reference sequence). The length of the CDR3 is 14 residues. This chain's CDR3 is CATSSMGGAYGYTF. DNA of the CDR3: TGTGCCACCAGCAGTATGGGGGGGGCATATGGCTACACCTTC.

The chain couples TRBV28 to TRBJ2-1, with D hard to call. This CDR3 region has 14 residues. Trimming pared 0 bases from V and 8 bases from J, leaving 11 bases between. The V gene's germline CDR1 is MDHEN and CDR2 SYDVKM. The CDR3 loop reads CASSLWIQSDEQFF. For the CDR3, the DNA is TGTGCCAGCAGTTTATGGATCCAATCGGATGAGCAGTTCTTC.

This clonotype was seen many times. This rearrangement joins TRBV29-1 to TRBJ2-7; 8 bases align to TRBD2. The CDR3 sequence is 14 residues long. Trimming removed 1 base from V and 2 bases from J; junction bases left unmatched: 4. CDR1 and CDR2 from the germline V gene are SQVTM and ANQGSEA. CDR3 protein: CSVEVAGGTYEQYF. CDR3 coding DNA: TGCAGCGTTGAAGTGGCGGGAGGAACCTACGAGCAGTACTTC.

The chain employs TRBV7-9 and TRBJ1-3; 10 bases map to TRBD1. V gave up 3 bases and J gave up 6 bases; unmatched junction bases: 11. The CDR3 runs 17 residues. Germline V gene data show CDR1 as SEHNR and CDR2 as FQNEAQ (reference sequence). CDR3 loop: CASSFSAPGQGTNTIYF. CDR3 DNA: TGTGCCAGCAGCTTTTCAGCTCCGGGACAGGGGACAAACACCATATATTTT.